This T cell receptor (beta chain) came from a study of regulatory T cells in long-lasting Graves disease. Whole-study results and caveats: Sample size, which was small, may have reduced accuracy. Persistent patients had a count of shared public clonotypes (2,741) that exceeded that of new patients (approximately 1,000).

This clonotype has at least ten counts. No antigen is known for it. The time point is: persistent/refractory GD, antithyroid drugs over 5 years with positive TRAb. From RNA extracted from PBMCs, the TCR library was made. The peripheral blood volume drawn was roughly 9.9 milliliters, and it was collected into EDTA tubes. TCR beta libraries were built with iRepertoire HTBI primers and Arm-PCR of CDR3 regions. TCRdb reprocessed the multiplex PCR reads via MiXCR and lists one record per CDR3 protein. The sample includes 300,000 to 500,000 distinct CDR3 sequences, less than 25% of them seen just once. Germline V CDR1 and CDR2: MNHNS, SASEGT. Trimming cost V 3 bases and J 2 bases, with 8 bases left between them. The CDR3 is made up of 14 amino acids.

This TCR was sampled from a female donor with Graves disease. The genes are TRBV6-1 and TRBJ1-5, with D unclear. Sequenced material: peripheral blood mononuclear cells (PBMCs), taken when the disease was refractory, from a patient treated with antithyroid drugs. The CDR3 coding sequence is TGTGCCAGCAGTGACCAACACGGCAATCAGCCCCAGCATTTT. Amino acid sequence: CASSDQHGNQPQHF.